A selection of T cell receptor beta chains follows, all from one sample in a study of T cells in localized non-small cell lung cancer. Libraries were prepared by immunoSEQ multiplex PCR; TCRdb keeps only in-frame clonotypes and omits some of them. The repertoire includes about 1,200 clones, about 14% of them detected once, and approximately 30% sits in the top ten. The input for sequencing was normal lung tissue next to the tumor, taken before any cancer treatment. These receptors came from a male donor aged 60 or older with stage I lung adenocarcinoma. The CDR3 runs from the conserved cysteine through the conserved F or W. D genes are given only for firm matches. Clone size is given for some rows only: seen once, a few or many times, or a class if the clone is expanded.

d_call	j_call	v_call	clone_size	cdr3_nt	cdr3_aa
-	TRBJ1-6	TRBV6-8	few	TGTGCCAGCAGTCCTACCGACAGGTGGGGCTCACCCCTCCACTTT	CASSPTDRWGSPLHF
-	TRBJ1-5	TRBV6-8	few	TGTGCCAGCAGCCTGGCCGGCCCCGATCAGCCCCAGCATTTT	CASSLAGPDQPQHF
TRBD1	TRBJ1-1	TRBV9	large	TGTGCCAGCAGCGTAACCGGGGCCCTAGGGGGCTCGAACACTGAAGCTTTCTTT	CASSVTGALGGSNTEAFF
-	TRBJ2-1	TRBV29-1	-	TGCAGTGCTAGCCCGACCTACAATGAGCAGTTCTTC	CSASPTYNEQFF
-	TRBJ1-5	TRBV28	few	TGTGCCAGCAGTTGGGATAGCAATCAGCCCCAGCATTTT	CASSWDSNQPQHF
-	TRBJ2-5	TRBV28	-	TGTGCCAGCAGTTTATTACACCAAGAGACCCAGTACTTC	CASSLLHQETQYF
TRBD1	TRBJ2-2	TRBV11-3	-	TGTGCCAGCAGCTTGGTGGGAGACAGGGGGAACACCGGGGAGCTGTTTTTT	CASSLVGDRGNTGELFF
-	TRBJ1-1	TRBV6-8	-	TGTGCCAGCAGTCTCGATAGCCGGTACACTGAAGCTTTCTTT	CASSLDSRYTEAFF
-	TRBJ2-1	TRBV23-1	few	TGCGCCAGCAGCTTGGCCTCGGAAAATGAGCAGTTCTTC	CASSLASENEQFF
TRBD2	TRBJ2-7	TRBV28	-	TGTGCCAGCAGTCGGACTAGCGGGAGATCGGGCTCCTACGAGCAGTACTTC	CASSRTSGRSGSYEQYF
-	TRBJ1-6	TRBV30	few	TGTGCCTGGAGTGACGGGGGACTCCTAGGGACACCCCTCCACTTT	CAWSDGGLLGTPLHF
-	TRBJ1-6	TRBV14	-	TGTGCCAGCAGCCCCGGGAGCTCCTATAATTCACCCCTCCACTTT	CASSPGSSYNSPLHF
TRBD1	TRBJ1-1	TRBV6-8	-	TGTGCCAGCAAACGAACAGGGGAATCGGCTGAAGCTTTCTTT	CASKRTGESAEAFF
-	TRBJ1-1	TRBV11-3	few	TGTGCCAGCAGCCCAGCAGGGATATACACTGAAGCTTTCTTT	CASSPAGIYTEAFF
TRBD1	TRBJ1-1	TRBV18	large	TGTGCCAGCTCACCCGGGACAGGATCCCTGGGAGCTTTCTTT	CASSPGTGSLGAFF
-	TRBJ2-1	TRBV11-3	medium-sized	TGTGCCAGCAGTCCCGGGTCCAGCTGGAATGAGCAGTTCTTC	CASSPGSSWNEQFF
-	TRBJ1-1	TRBV7-2	medium-sized	TGTGCCAGCAGCCCGGGCCGGGGGACTGAAGCTTTCTTT	CASSPGRGTEAFF
-	TRBJ2-1	TRBV11-3	-	TGTGCCAGCAGCTGGGGGGAACCTTACAATGAGCAGTTCTTC	CASSWGEPYNEQFF
-	TRBJ2-1	TRBV7-6	-	TGTGCCAGCAGCAAAAGGGGTCAGAGGGGCTCGATGTATGAGCAGTTCTTC	CASSKRGQRGSMYEQFF
TRBD1	TRBJ1-3	TRBV19	-	TGTGCCAGTAGTGTCCGACAGGGAAGCTCTGGAAACACCATATATTTT	CASSVRQGSSGNTIYF
-	TRBJ1-1	TRBV28	-	TGTGCCAGCAATCCCCCCCGAAGTTTGAACACTGAAGCTTTCTTT	CASNPPRSLNTEAFF
-	TRBJ1-3	TRBV11-3	-	TGTGCCAGCAGCTTAGATGCGGAGGGGTTCTCTGGAAACACCATATATTTT	CASSLDAEGFSGNTIYF
-	TRBJ1-4	TRBV29-1	-	TGCAGCGTTATGTTGACTTGGGGTGAAAAACTGTTTTTT	CSVMLTWGEKLFF
TRBD2	TRBJ2-1	TRBV11-3	large	TGTGCCAGCAGCGCGGAGCGGGGAAGTTACAATGAGCAGTTCTTC	CASSAERGSYNEQFF
-	TRBJ2-1	TRBV18	-	TGTGCCAGCTCACCCAATAACCTAGGAAATGAGCAGTTCTTC	CASSPNNLGNEQFF
TRBD2	TRBJ2-1	TRBV11-3	medium-sized	TGTGCCAGCAGCTTAGATCAAGGCGGTAGCGGGAGCTTTAATGAGCAGTTCTTC	CASSLDQGGSGSFNEQFF
TRBD2	TRBJ2-1	TRBV11-3	few	TGTGCCAGCAGCTCTTATGGGACTAGCGGTTCCAATGAGCAGTTCTTC	CASSSYGTSGSNEQFF
-	TRBJ2-6	TRBV6-8	few	TGTGCCAGCAGTTACTCGGGGGTTCTCTCTGGGGCCAACGTCCTGACTTTC	CASSYSGVLSGANVLTF
-	TRBJ1-2	TRBV11-3	-	TGTGCCAGCAGCTTGGGGCAGGGGAACTATGGCTACACCTTC	CASSLGQGNYGYTF
-	TRBJ1-1	TRBV5-1	-	TGCGCCAGCAGCTTGAATACAGGGAACACTGAAGCTTTCTTT	CASSLNTGNTEAFF
TRBD2	TRBJ2-7	TRBV11-3	medium-sized	TGTGCCAGCAGCCAGTCCGAAACTAGCGGGAGTTACGAGCAGTACTTC	CASSQSETSGSYEQYF
-	TRBJ2-3	TRBV11-3	few	TGTGCCAGCAGCTCGGACCGGGACCACACAGATACGCAGTATTTT	CASSSDRDHTDTQYF
TRBD2	TRBJ2-5	TRBV19	large	TGTGCCAGTAGTATGACTAGCGGGAGTATGGAGACCCAGTACTTC	CASSMTSGSMETQYF
-	TRBJ1-4	TRBV28	few	TGTGCCAGCAGTTTTGGGCAGGTTACCGGAAAACTGTTTTTT	CASSFGQVTGKLFF
-	TRBJ2-1	TRBV7-6	few	TGTGCCAGCAGCTTAGGGGGGCCGGGCAATGAGCAGTTCTTC	CASSLGGPGNEQFF
TRBD1	TRBJ1-1	TRBV19	few	TGTGCCAGTATCTACGGGACAGGGGGCACTGAAGCTTTCTTT	CASIYGTGGTEAFF
-	TRBJ2-7	TRBV6-7	few	TGTGCCAGCGTGGGGTCCTACGAGCAGTACTTC	CASVGSYEQYF